This T cell receptor beta chain was profiled in a study of blood T cell repertoires in COVID-19. Study-level background: Donors in the United States, Italy and Spain gave samples during acute or convalescent COVID-19. Sources were T cells, B-cell-depleted T cells, or PBMCs; the material itself was cDNA or gDNA.

In the authors' methods: Reference gene primer amplification in the assay estimated nucleated cell counts. The protocol was immunoSEQ multiplex PCR, while the TCRdb copy is restricted to in-frame clones and leaves out a portion. V and J calls plus clone size are reproduced from that table; the DNA served to infer D and trimming. This table holds 97,000 or so clones, about 90% found once. In germline, CDR1 is MGHDK, CDR2 SYGVNS. V lost 3 bases and J 8 bases, leaving 22 bases between the germline ends. The CDR3 contains 16 residues. Sequenced: peripheral blood. The TCR was taken from a young man with acute or convalescent COVID-19. The chain recombines TRBV25-1 with TRBJ1-2; D possibly corresponds to TRBD1 (6 bases). CDR3 coding DNA: TGTGCCAGCAGTGACAGAGCCTGGACAGCCGGTCGGGGCTACACCTTC. This sequence encodes CASSDRAWTAGRGYTF.